These 8 T cell receptor beta chains came from one sample sequenced in a study of blood T cell repertoires in COVID-19. Method: immunoSEQ multiplex PCR; TCRdb's copy keeps in-frame clones and lacks some. This table has about 190,000 clones, 80% to 85% appearing once. The sample taken for sequencing was peripheral blood. The receptors were sampled from a woman aged 40 to 50 with acute or convalescent COVID-19.

The V call is TRBV3-1 (or the pseudogene TRBV3-2), the J call TRBJ1-4; tentatively, D is TRBD1 (5 bases). V lost 4 bases to trimming and J lost 0 bases, with 18 bases between them. The CDR3 has 18 residues. CDR1 LGHDT and CDR2 YNNKEL come from the germline V gene (reference sequence). The CDR3 reads CASSPTFRQSATNEKLFF. The CDR3 nucleotides read TGTGCCAGCAGCCCGACTTTTCGACAGTCTGCAACTAATGAAAAACTGTTTTTT.

Only one count was recorded for this clone. As DNA, the CDR3 is TGCGCCAGCAGCCCGGGGACACCCCTGGGCCAGCCCTATGGCTACACCTTC. Its translation is CASSPGTPLGQPYGYTF. The genes are TRBV5-1 and TRBJ1-2; tentatively, D is TRBD1 (6 bases). This CDR3 is 17 amino acids long. Trimming took 4 bases from V and 4 from J, leaving 23 bases between them. CDR1 SGHRS and CDR2 YFSETQ come from the germline V gene.

V usage is TRBV18 and J usage is TRBJ1-3, with TRBD1 as a possible D gene (5 bases). Trimming took 0 bases from V and 2 from J, leaving 11 bases between them. CDR3 length: 16 residues. Germline-derived CDR1 and CDR2 are KGHSH and LQKENI. CDR3 protein: CASSPPQGSAGNTIYF. DNA for the CDR3: TGTGCCAGCTCACCACCGCAGGGATCAGCTGGAAACACCATATATTTT. The full variable domain, completed using reference TRBV18 and TRBJ1-3, is NAGVMQNPRHLVRRRGQEARLRCSPMKGHSHVYWYRQLPEEGLKFMVYLQKENIIDESGMPKERFSAEFPKEGPSILRIQQVVRGDSAAYFCASSPPQGSAGNTIYFGEGSWLTVV.

The chain links TRBV28 to TRBJ1-4; D remains unclear. Trimming pared 3 bases from V and 6 bases from J, leaving 11 bases between. Germline V gene sequence: CDR1 MDHEN, CDR2 SYDVKM. The CDR3 extends over 14 amino acids. The CDR3 bases are TGTGCCAGCAGTTTTAAGGGAGCGGATGAAAAACTGTTTTTT. Its translation is CASSFKGADEKLFF. The whole variable domain, filled in from reference TRBV28 and TRBJ1-4, reads DVKVTQSSRYLVKRTGEKVFLECVQDMDHENMFWYRQDPGLGLRLIYFSYDVKMKEKGDIPEGYSVSREKKERFSLILESASTNQTSMYLCASSFKGADEKLFFGSGTQLSVL.

The rearrangement links TRBV13 to TRBJ2-3; D perhaps matches TRBD2 (6 bases). Germline lookup yields CDR1 PRHDT and CDR2 FYEKMQ (reference sequence). Deletions cut 4 bases from V and 3 bases from J, with 8 bases between. This CDR3 region has 13 residues. CDR3 protein: CASSSGLTDTQYF. The CDR3 DNA is TGTGCCAGCAGCTCCGGACTAACAGATACGCAGTATTTT.

This clone has a single count. The chain couples TRBV5-1 to TRBJ2-7, with 9 bases that match TRBD1. The germline V gene encodes CDR1 SGHRS and CDR2 YFSETQ. The length of the CDR3 is 15 residues. The V segment lost 0 bases and the J segment 2 bases; nucleotides outside the gene matches: 3. The DNA of the CDR3 is TGCGCCAGCAGCTTGGGGGACAGGGACGCCTACGAGCAGTACTTC. Encoded protein: CASSLGDRDAYEQYF.

This clone was detected only once. This sequence joins TRBV28 and TRBJ1-4; a weak D match, TRBD1 (6 bases). The V and J ends lost 3 bases and 7 bases respectively, with 15 bases between them. CDR1 and CDR2 from the germline V gene are MDHEN and SYDVKM. The CDR3 covers 15 residues. Written as DNA, the CDR3 is TGTGCCAGCAGTTTCGGGGGGACAATCGGTGAAAAACTGTTTTTT. Protein product: CASSFGGTIGEKLFF.

This clone was counted only a few times. The chain carries TRBV5-5 and TRBJ1-2; 8 bases are shared with TRBD1. The CDR3 runs 15 residues. With 6 bases clipped from V and 8 bases from J, the junction kept 15 bases outside the gene matches. Germline values: CDR1 SGHKS, CDR2 YYEKEE (reference sequence). DNA for the CDR3: TGTGCCAGCACCCCACCGGGGCAGGGGGCGGTAGGCTACACCTTC. Translated, it gives CASTPPGQGAVGYTF.